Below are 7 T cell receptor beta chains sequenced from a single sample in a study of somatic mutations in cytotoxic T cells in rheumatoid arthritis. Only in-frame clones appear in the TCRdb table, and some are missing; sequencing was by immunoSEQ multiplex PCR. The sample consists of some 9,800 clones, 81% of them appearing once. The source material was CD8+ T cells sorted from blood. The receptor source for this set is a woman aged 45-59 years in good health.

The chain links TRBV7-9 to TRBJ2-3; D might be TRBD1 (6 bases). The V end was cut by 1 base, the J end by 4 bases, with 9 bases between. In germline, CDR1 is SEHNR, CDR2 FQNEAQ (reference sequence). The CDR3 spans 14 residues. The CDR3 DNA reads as TGTGCCAGCAGCTTAGACGGGACACCAGATACGCAGTATTTT. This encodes CASSLDGTPDTQYF. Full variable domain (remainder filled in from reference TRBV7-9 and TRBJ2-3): DTGVSQNPRHKITKRGQNVTFRCDPISEHNRLYWYRQTLGQGPEFLTYFQNEAQLEKSRLLSDRFSAERPKGSFSTLEIQRTEQGDSAMYLCASSLDGTPDTQYFGPGTRLTVL.

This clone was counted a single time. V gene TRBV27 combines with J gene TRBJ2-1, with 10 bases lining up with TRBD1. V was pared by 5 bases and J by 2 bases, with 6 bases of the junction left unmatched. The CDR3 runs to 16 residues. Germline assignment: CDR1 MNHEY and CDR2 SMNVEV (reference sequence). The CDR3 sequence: CASSTPDRGAYNEQFF. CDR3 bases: TGTGCCAGCAGTACGCCGGACAGGGGGGCCTACAATGAGCAGTTCTTC.

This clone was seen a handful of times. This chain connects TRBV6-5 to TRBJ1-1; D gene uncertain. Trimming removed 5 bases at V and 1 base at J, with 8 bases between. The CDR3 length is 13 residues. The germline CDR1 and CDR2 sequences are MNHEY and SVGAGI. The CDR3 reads CASSEKPNTEAFF. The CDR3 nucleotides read TGTGCCAGCAGTGAAAAGCCGAACACTGAAGCTTTCTTT.

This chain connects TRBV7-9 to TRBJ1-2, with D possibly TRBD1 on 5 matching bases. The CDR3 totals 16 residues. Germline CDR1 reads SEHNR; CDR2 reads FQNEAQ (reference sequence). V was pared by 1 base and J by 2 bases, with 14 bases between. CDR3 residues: CASSLGGARINYGYTF. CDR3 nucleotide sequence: TGTGCCAGCAGCTTAGGCGGGGCGCGCATAAACTATGGCTACACCTTC.

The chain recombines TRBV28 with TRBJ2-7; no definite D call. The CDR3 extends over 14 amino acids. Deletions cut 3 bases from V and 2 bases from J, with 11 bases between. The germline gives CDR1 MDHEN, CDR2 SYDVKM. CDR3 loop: CASSLLRFTYEQYF. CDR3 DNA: TGTGCCAGCAGTTTGCTGCGGTTTACCTACGAGCAGTACTTC.

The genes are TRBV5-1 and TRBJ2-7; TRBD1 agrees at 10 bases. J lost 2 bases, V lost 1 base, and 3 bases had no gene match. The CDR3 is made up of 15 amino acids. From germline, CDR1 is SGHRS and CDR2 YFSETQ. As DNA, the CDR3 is TGCGCCAGCAGCTTGCTCGGGACAGGGGCCTACGAGCAGTACTTC. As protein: CASSLLGTGAYEQYF.

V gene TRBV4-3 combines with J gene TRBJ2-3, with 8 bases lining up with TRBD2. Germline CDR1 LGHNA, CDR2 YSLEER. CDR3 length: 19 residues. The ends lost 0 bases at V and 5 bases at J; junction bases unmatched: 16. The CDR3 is CASSQDRDGGGTRQDTQYF. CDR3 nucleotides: TGCGCCAGCAGCCAAGATCGGGACGGCGGCGGGACTAGGCAAGATACGCAGTATTTT.